These 20 T cell receptor beta chains were all obtained from the same sample, sequenced in a study of CD8+ T cells in alopecia areata. Researchers sorted pooled cutaneous lymph node cells on the basis of CD4, CD8alpha, NKG2D, NKG2ACE and other markers. cDNA reverse transcribed from extracted RNA served as the sequencing template. Sequencing used immunoSEQ multiplex PCR; TCRdb keeps in-frame clones, though not all of them. Sampling found about 300,000 clones, none seen once. Input material: CD4+ T cells sorted from a lymph node. The receptors originated from a C3H/HeJ mouse with alopecia areata. Mouse MHC haplotype: H2-k.

In this sample, this clone turned up many times. Here the gene names and germline are mouse. The CDR3 extends 4 residues past the end of the read, so its final part is completed from the germline J gene. V is TRBV17 and J is TRBJ2-1; 8 bases line up with TRBD1. CDR1 and CDR2 from the germline V gene are MNHDT and YYDKIL. The CDR3 covers 14 residues. After removal of 2 bases from V and 5 bases from J, the junction contained 2 bases not matched to a gene. The sequenced CDR3 bases are TGTGCTAGCAGTAGAAGACAGGGGAATGCT. It translates to CASSRRQGNA. The entire CDR3 protein is CASSRRQGNAEQFF.

In regard to this clone: Here the gene names and germline are mouse. The read gets to within 4 residues of the CDR3 end, and the germline J gene fills in the rest. The rearrangement uses TRBV17 and TRBJ2-3, with 8 bases lining up with TRBD1. The CDR3 has 14 residues. J was trimmed by 4 bases and V by 5 bases; bases with no gene match: 5. From germline, CDR1 is MNHDT and CDR2 YYDKIL. The part of the CDR3 DNA that was read is TGTGCTAGCAGTCCTGGACAGGGCTCAGAA. Translated: CASSPGQGSE. The CDR3 in full is CASSPGQGSETLYF.

This clone was observed a few times. Mouse gene names and germline throughout. The read finishes 4 residues shy of the CDR3 end, and the germline J gene is used to complete it. Other nucleotide sequences from this sample produce the same CDR3. The V call is TRBV13-2, the J call TRBJ2-7, with D unclear. Trimming pared 1 base from V and 1 base from J, leaving 6 bases between. Per germline, CDR1 NNHNN and CDR2 SYGAGS (reference sequence). The CDR3 loop spans 13 amino acids. The part of the CDR3 DNA that was read is TGTGCCAGCGGTGATCCAGGATCCTAT. Its protein product is CASGDPGSY. The whole CDR3 protein reads CASGDPGSYEQYF.

A word on this clone: Each gene name is a mouse one. The CDR3 extends 4 residues past the end of the read, so its final part is completed from the germline J gene. V and J are TRBV14 and TRBJ2-5, with 10 bases identical to TRBD2. The germline gives CDR1 SGHDT, CDR2 FRDEAV. The CDR3 contains 16 residues. The V and J ends lost 3 bases and 0 bases, in that order; junction bases with no gene match: 4. The CDR3 DNA, read in part, is TGTGCCAGCAGTTCCCCGGGACTGGGGAACCAAGAC. It is translated as CASSSPGLGNQD. The entire CDR3 protein is CASSSPGLGNQDTQYF.

This clone was observed a few times. Gene names follow the mouse nomenclature. CDR3 DNA, as far as it was read: TGTGCCAGCAGTGGCCGGGGGGCCCTCTCCTAT. Protein product: CASSGRGALSY. The entire CDR3 sequence reads CASSGRGALSYEQYF. The genes are TRBV13-1 and TRBJ2-7, with a weak D call TRBD2 (7 bases). The read falls 4 residues short of the CDR3 end, and the missing part is taken from the germline J gene. The germline CDR1 and CDR2 sequences are NSHNY and SYGAGN. The CDR3 has 15 amino acids. V shed 3 bases and J shed 0 bases, with 13 bases lying between them.

This clone has at least ten counts. Gene names are mouse gene names. The read terminates 4 residues ahead of where the CDR3 ends, so the germline J gene completes it. Other DNA sequences in this specimen translate into the identical CDR3. This chain uses TRBV13-1 with TRBJ1-2; unclear D gene. The CDR3 is 13 amino acids. Trimming took 3 bases from V and 0 from J, leaving 6 bases between them. The V gene's germline CDR1 is NSHNY and CDR2 SYGAGN. Partial CDR3 DNA: TGTGCCAGCAGTGTACAAGCAAACTCC. Its translation is CASSVQANS. The entire CDR3 sequence reads CASSVQANSDYTF.

This clone was counted only a few times. Genes and germline come from the mouse. The read terminates 4 residues ahead of where the CDR3 ends, so the germline J gene completes it. This chain joins TRBV19 and TRBJ2-1; 8 bases fit TRBD1. The length of the CDR3 is 15 residues. The germline V gene encodes CDR1 FNHDT and CDR2 SITEND (reference sequence). V dropped 5 bases and J dropped 3; count of bases not matched to a gene: 7. CDR3 loop: CASSPPDRVYAEQFF. Incomplete CDR3 DNA: TGTGCCAGCAGCCCCCCGGACAGGGTCTATGCT.

Points on this clone: Gene names are the mouse ones. The CDR3 end is not reached by the read, which stops 4 residues before it; the germline J gene fills it in. The V call is TRBV13-3, the J call TRBJ2-5; 7 nucleotides match TRBD1. The CDR3 length is 14 residues. CDR1 is NNHDY and CDR2 is SYVADS in the germline V gene. The V and J ends lost 3 bases and 2 bases, in that order; junction bases with no gene match: 3. The CDR3 sequence is CASSVTGSQDTQYF. The sequenced CDR3 bases are TGTGCCAGCAGTGTGACAGGGTCCCAAGAC.

The table lists this clone with many counts. Gene names are mouse gene names. The read ends 4 residues before the CDR3 terminus; that terminus is restored from the germline J gene. The gene calls are TRBV12-1 and TRBJ1-2; 11 positions agree with TRBD1. Germline assignment: CDR1 SGHSN and CDR2 HYEKVE. This CDR3 region has 16 residues. V was clipped by 0 bases and J by 0 bases; unmatched bases: 2. The CDR3 reads CASSLGDRGANSDYTF. The covered CDR3 bases are TGTGCCAGCTCTCTCGGGGACAGGGGGGCAAACTCC.

About this clone itself: Here the gene names and germline are mouse. The sequence runs out 4 residues before the end of the CDR3; the remainder is reconstructed from the germline J gene. V and J are TRBV5 and TRBJ2-1, with 8 positions matching TRBD1. J lost 3 bases, V lost 3 bases, and 4 bases had no gene match. The germline CDR1 and CDR2 sequences are LGHNA and YNLKQL (reference sequence). The CDR3 consists of 15 residues. The covered CDR3 bases are TGTGCCAGCAGCCACCGACAGGGGCCCTATGCT. This sequence encodes CASSHRQGPYA. The CDR3 in full is CASSHRQGPYAEQFF.

There are many counts of this clone. Gene names are mouse gene names. The sequence runs out 4 residues before the end of the CDR3; the remainder is reconstructed from the germline J gene. This chain links TRBV1 with TRBJ2-2; D is unclear. CDR3 length equals 13 residues. Trimming took off 3 bases at V and 3 bases at J, with 5 bases between the two ends. Germline loops: CDR1 NSQYPW, CDR2 LRSPGD (reference sequence). The covered CDR3 bases are TGCACCTGCAGTGCCCTTGACACCGGG. The encoded protein is CTCSALDTG. The CDR3 reads in full as CTCSALDTGQLYF.

With regard to this clone: Mouse gene names apply. The read halts 4 residues ahead of the CDR3 end, with the missing end drawn from the germline J gene. The chain has TRBV31 and TRBJ2-1; the D gene is possibly TRBD1 (5 bases). V lost 3 bases and J lost 4, with 10 bases in between. Germline V gene lookup returns CDR1 GKSSPN and CDR2 SITVG. CDR3 size: 13 residues. The CDR3 loop reads CAWSVGQYAEQFF. The CDR3 bases that were read are TGTGCCTGGAGCGTCGGACAATATGCT.

Worth noting for this clone: The germline and genes are mouse ones. The sequence runs out 4 residues before the end of the CDR3; the remainder is reconstructed from the germline J gene. The chain has TRBV13-3 and TRBJ1-1, with D tentatively TRBD1 (6 bases). Germline CDR1 is NNHDY and CDR2 is SYVADS. V lost 9 bases and J lost 0, with 9 bases in between. CDR3 length: 12 residues. Incomplete CDR3 DNA: TGTGCCACCGGGACAACAAACACA. Amino acids: CATGTTNT. In full, the CDR3 reads CATGTTNTEVFF.

The sample holds many counts of this clone. The gene symbols are mouse symbols. Different DNA sequences within this sample yield the same CDR3. CDR3 amino acids: CASSDDRGQNTLYF. The DNA read from the CDR3 is TGTGCCAGCAGTGATGACAGGGGTCAAAAC. This chain links TRBV13-1 with TRBJ2-4, with D perhaps matching TRBD1 (6 bases). The CDR3 is cut off 4 residues early in the read; its end comes from the germline J gene. Germline CDR1 NSHNY, CDR2 SYGAGN. The CDR3 sequence is 14 residues long. The V gene lost 0 bases and the J gene lost 1 base, with 6 bases spanning the gap.

Concerning this clone itself: The genes are named according to mouse. The DNA ends 4 residues before the CDR3 does, and the rest of the CDR3 is filled in from the germline J gene. The chain carries TRBV1 and TRBJ2-5; TRBD1 matches 7 bases. Germline values: CDR1 NSQYPW, CDR2 LRSPGD (reference sequence). The CDR3 is made up of 15 amino acids. J gave up 3 bases and V 0 bases, and 3 bases lay outside the gene matches. Here the CDR3 reads CTCSADLRGQDTQYF. The sequenced part of the CDR3 DNA is TGCACCTGCAGTGCAGATCTCAGGGGGCAAGAC.

About this clone: Genes here carry mouse names. The read ends 4 residues shy of where the CDR3 ends; the end is completed using the germline J gene. The sample has other DNA sequences that encode this CDR3 too. This chain uses TRBV1 with TRBJ2-3; D is unclear. The CDR3 is 14 amino acids. Trimming took off 0 bases at V and 0 bases at J, with 4 bases between the two ends. Germline CDR1 NSQYPW, CDR2 LRSPGD (reference sequence). The CDR3 loop reads CTCSADGSAETLYF. The CDR3 bases that were read are TGCACCTGCAGTGCAGATGGTAGTGCAGAA.

This clone was detected only a few times. Germline and genes: mouse. The sequence runs out 4 residues before the end of the CDR3; the remainder is reconstructed from the germline J gene. The chain employs TRBV31 and TRBJ2-2, with TRBD1 matching 7 bases. The germline gives CDR1 GKSSPN, CDR2 SITVG. With V trimmed by 4 bases and J by 2 bases, 4 bases remained unmatched. The CDR3 totals 14 residues. The CDR3 bases that were read are TGTGCCTGGAACAGGGGAGGGAACACCGGG. Translated: CAWNRGGNTG. The full-length CDR3 reads as CAWNRGGNTGQLYF.

This clone appeared a few times. The gene names given are mouse names. The sequenced fragment ends 4 residues before the CDR3 boundary, so the rest is inferred from the germline J gene. The chain recombines TRBV1 with TRBJ2-1, with 9 bases fitting TRBD2. Germline CDR1 and CDR2: NSQYPW and LRSPGD (reference sequence). This CDR3 region has 15 residues. V shed 5 bases, J shed 1 base, and the junction held 3 bases outside the gene matches. CDR3 sequence: CTCSLTGGNYAEQFF. CDR3 DNA, as far as it was read: TGCACCTGCAGTCTCACTGGGGGGAACTATGCT. The whole variable domain, remainder taken from reference TRBV1 and TRBJ2-1, is VTLLEQNPRWRLVPRGQAVNLRCILKNSQYPWMSWYQQDLQKQLQWLFTLRSPGDKEVKSLPGADYLATRVTDTELRLQVANMSQGRTLYCTCSLTGGNYAEQFFGPGTRLTVL.

In regard to this clone: Gene names are the mouse ones. The read terminates 4 residues ahead of where the CDR3 ends, so the germline J gene completes it. The chain has TRBV13-3 and TRBJ2-7; TRBD2 agrees at 10 bases. The ends lost 7 bases at V and 0 bases at J; junction bases unmatched: 10. The CDR3 is made up of 16 amino acids. From germline, CDR1 is NNHDY and CDR2 SYVADS. This CDR3 reads CASRKGDWGRSYEQYF. Partial CDR3 DNA: TGTGCCAGCCGGAAGGGGGACTGGGGTCGCTCCTAT.

Remarks on this clone: The listed genes are named as in mouse. The observed sequence ends 4 residues before the CDR3 terminus, with the missing tail filled in from the germline J gene. The chain is built from TRBV16 and TRBJ1-1; 7 nucleotides match TRBD1. V was pared by 5 bases and J by 2 bases, with 11 bases of the junction left unmatched. Germline-derived CDR1 and CDR2 are SGHSA and FRNQAP. The CDR3 spans 16 residues. CDR3 region: CASSPPEGQNNTEVFF. The DNA read from the CDR3 is TGTGCAAGCAGCCCTCCCGAGGGACAGAACAACACA.